Sequencing of this T cell receptor (beta chain) was carried out in a study of T cells in localized non-small cell lung cancer. The assay was immunoSEQ multiplex PCR, and TCRdb's table has in-frame clones only and misses some. The table includes about 83,000 clones, around 84% detected once. The junction had 6 bases not matched to a gene; V was cut back by 2 bases and J by 9 bases. Germline CDR1 is SGDLS and CDR2 is YYNGEE. The CDR3 totals 14 residues. The starting material was peripheral blood, obtained before any cancer treatment. The TCR sequence derives from a female donor over 55 with stage I lung adenocarcinoma. This sequence joins TRBV9 and TRBJ2-5; 11 nucleotides match TRBD2. CDR3 region: CASSVDPGLAAQYF. CDR3 bases: TGTGCCAGCAGCGTTGATCCGGGACTAGCGGCCCAGTACTTC.